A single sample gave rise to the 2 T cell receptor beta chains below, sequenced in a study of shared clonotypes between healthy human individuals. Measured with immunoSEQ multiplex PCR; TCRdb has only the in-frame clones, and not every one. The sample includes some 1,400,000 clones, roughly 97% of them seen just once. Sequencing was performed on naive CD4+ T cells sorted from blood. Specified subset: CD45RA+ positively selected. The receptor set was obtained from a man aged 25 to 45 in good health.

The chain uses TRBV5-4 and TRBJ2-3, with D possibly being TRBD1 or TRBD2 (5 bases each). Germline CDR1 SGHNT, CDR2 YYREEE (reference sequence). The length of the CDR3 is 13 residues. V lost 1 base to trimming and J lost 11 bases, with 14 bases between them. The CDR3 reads CASSLRDGEGQYF. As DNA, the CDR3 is TGTGCCAGCAGCTTGCGGGACGGTGAAGGGCAGTATTTT.

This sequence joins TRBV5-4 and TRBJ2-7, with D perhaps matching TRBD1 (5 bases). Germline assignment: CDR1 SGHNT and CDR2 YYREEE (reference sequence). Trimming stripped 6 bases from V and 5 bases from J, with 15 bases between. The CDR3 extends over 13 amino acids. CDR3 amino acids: CASKSRGNDEQYF. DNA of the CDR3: TGTGCCAGCAAGTCAAGGGGTAACGACGAGCAGTACTTC.